This record covers a single T cell receptor (beta chain). Its antigen is undetermined. Amplification used 60 Vbeta primers and 13 Jbeta primers. Clones were sequenced by immunoSEQ multiplex PCR, and TCRdb holds only the in-frame ones, with some missing. The sample carries about 100,000 clones, around four fifths recorded once. Between the trimmed V and J ends, which lost 3 bases and 5 bases, there was a span of 17 bases. CDR3 length: 16 amino acids. Germline CDR1 reads KGHSH; CDR2 reads LQKENI. The source of the sample is a study of cytomegalovirus exposure and HLA in healthy donors. Notes on the study in general: V- and J-gene trimming in TCR beta was tied to a missense DCLRE1C variant by an analysis performed later.

The chain has TRBV18 and TRBJ1-5; tentatively, D is TRBD1 (6 bases). This receptor was obtained from a middle-aged woman in good health and CMV-seronegative. Sequencing used PBMCs. This CDR3 reads CASSPNQGRGYQPQHF. The CDR3 DNA reads as TGTGCCAGCTCACCGAACCAGGGGCGCGGGTATCAGCCCCAGCATTTT.